What follows are 27 T cell receptor beta chains derived from one specimen sequenced in a study of graft-versus-host responses after intestinal transplantation. Tissue processing of the graft released intraepithelial and lamina propria lymphocytes from it. Assay: immunoSEQ multiplex PCR; the TCRdb copy retains only in-frame clones and omits some. The sample lists 3,500 to 5,000 clones, around three quarters occurring once. The source was ileum tissue, collected 17 days after transplant. The receptors come from a human patient who received an intestinal transplant, so some T cells may come from the graft donor.

The chain has TRBV27 and TRBJ2-1; 11 nucleotides line up with TRBD2. J lost 4 bases, V lost 4 bases, and 3 bases had no gene match. Germline V lookup: CDR1 MNHEY, CDR2 SMNVEV (reference sequence). The CDR3 has 15 residues. CDR3 sequence (DNA): TGTGCCAGCAGTTCCGGGACTAGCGGTTACAATGAGCAGTTCTTC. As protein: CASSSGTSGYNEQFF.

By proportion, this clone is large. The rearrangement joins TRBV12-5 to TRBJ2-2; unclear D gene. Germline CDR1 is LGHNT and CDR2 is FRNRAP. Trimming removed 1 base at V and 3 bases at J, with 6 bases between. The CDR3 totals 14 residues. In DNA, the CDR3 is TGTGCTAGTGGTTTGGGACAACACACCGGGGAGCTGTTTTTT. It is translated as CASGLGQHTGELFF.

The chain couples TRBV11-1 to TRBJ1-2, with 9 bases identical to TRBD1. Germline values: CDR1 SGHAT, CDR2 FQDESV (reference sequence). V lost 5 bases, J lost 2 bases, and 3 bases stayed unmatched. CDR3 length: 14 residues. In nucleotides, the CDR3 is TGTGCCAGCAGCCCCGGACAGGGGAACTATGGCTACACCTTC. This sequence encodes CASSPGQGNYGYTF.

V and J are TRBV2 and TRBJ1-1; 7 bases are a match to TRBD1. J gave up 4 bases and V 7 bases, and 12 bases lay outside the gene matches. From germline, CDR1 is SNHLY and CDR2 FYNNEI. The CDR3 is made up of 15 amino acids. The CDR3 bases are TGTGCCAGCAACACGGACTTCCAGGGGGGCACTGAAGCTTTCTTT. Its translation is CASNTDFQGGTEAFF.

The J gene is TRBJ1-5, the V gene TRBV6-4; D is unresolved. The V end was cut by 5 bases, the J end by 3 bases, with 8 bases between. The CDR3 extends over 13 amino acids. Germline CDR1 reads MRHNA; CDR2 reads SNTAGT. The CDR3 reads CASSWESNQPQHF. The CDR3 nucleotides are TGTGCCAGCAGTTGGGAGTCCAATCAGCCCCAGCATTTT.

The chain carries TRBV18 and TRBJ1-4; no definite D call. V dropped 6 bases and J dropped 8 bases, with 10 bases sitting between them. CDR1 is KGHSH and CDR2 is LQKENI in the germline V gene. The CDR3 has 12 amino acids. CDR3: CASSGDREKLFF. The CDR3, as DNA: TGTGCCAGCTCCGGAGACCGGGAAAAACTGTTTTTT.

The chain recombines TRBV29-1 with TRBJ2-1; TRBD1 matches 8 bases. Germline CDR1 SQVTM, CDR2 ANQGSEA. The CDR3 loop spans 13 amino acids. J lost 8 bases, V lost 1 base, and 4 bases had no gene match. DNA of the CDR3: TGCAGCGTTGAAGCGGACAGGGCCGATGAGCAGTTCTTC. This sequence encodes CSVEADRADEQFF.

The chain recombines TRBV5-1 with TRBJ2-3; D is ambiguous. This CDR3 has 16 amino acids. Trimming removed 0 bases from V and 2 bases from J, with 13 bases in between. Germline V gives CDR1 SGHRS, CDR2 YFSETQ. The CDR3 DNA reads TGCGCCAGCAGCTTGGGTAGGATAACTATCACAGATACGCAGTATTTT. Protein: CASSLGRITITDTQYF.

This clone has only a few counts. The chain carries TRBV5-6 and TRBJ2-7, with TRBD2 as a possible D gene (6 bases). The CDR3 runs 15 residues. Germline assignment: CDR1 SGHDT and CDR2 YYEEEE. Trimming took 0 bases from V and 3 from J, leaving 13 bases between them. This CDR3 reads CASSLALGSGYEQYV. In nucleotides, the CDR3 is TGTGCCAGCAGCTTGGCTCTAGGTAGCGGCTACGAGCAGTACGTC.

This rearrangement joins TRBV27 to TRBJ1-1, with 7 bases matching TRBD1. Germline values: CDR1 MNHEY, CDR2 SMNVEV (reference sequence). Losses at the gene ends were 6 bases for V and 1 base for J; bases not matched to a gene: 5. CDR3 length equals 14 residues. The CDR3 sequence: CASSRQGTNTEAFF. The CDR3 DNA reads as TGTGCCAGCAGCAGACAGGGAACGAACACTGAAGCTTTCTTT.

This chain joins TRBV7-9 and TRBJ2-3; 10 positions agree with TRBD2. Germline V gene sequence: CDR1 SEHNR, CDR2 FQNEAQ (reference sequence). V was clipped by 6 bases and J by 1 base; unmatched bases: 7. The CDR3 is made up of 16 amino acids. The chain's CDR3 is CASRVPGTSGTDTQYF. CDR3 sequence (DNA): TGTGCCAGCAGAGTACCCGGGACTAGCGGCACAGATACGCAGTATTTT.

This clone has just a few counts. The chain is built from TRBV6-6 and TRBJ1-2, with no clear D. Germline loops: CDR1 MNHNY, CDR2 SVGAGI (reference sequence). V was shortened by 6 bases and J by 4 bases, with 15 bases between the two germline ends. The CDR3 consists of 14 residues. DNA for the CDR3: TGTGCCAGCAGACGTGGGGTCGGGATCTATGGCTACACCTTC. Translating it yields CASRRGVGIYGYTF.

This clone occurred once. The chain carries TRBV13 and TRBJ1-4, with 7 bases fitting TRBD1. In germline, CDR1 is PRHDT, CDR2 FYEKMQ (reference sequence). The CDR3 runs to 14 residues. The junction had 7 bases not matched to a gene; V was cut back by 8 bases and J by 4 bases. The CDR3 loop reads CASSTGPFNEKLFF. DNA of the CDR3: TGTGCCAGCTCGACAGGGCCGTTTAATGAAAAACTGTTTTTT.

This clone was counted only a few times. The V and J genes are TRBV7-2 and TRBJ2-3, with 10 bases that match TRBD2. V gave up 4 bases and J gave up 5 bases; unmatched junction bases: 9. The CDR3 consists of 16 residues. CDR1 is SGHTA, CDR2 FQGNSA, per germline. CDR3 coding DNA: TGTGCCAGCAGCTCCAACAGCGGGGGGGCCGGAGATACGCAGTATTTT. Residues: CASSSNSGGAGDTQYF.

The rearrangement uses TRBV29-1 and TRBJ2-6, with D possibly TRBD1 on 5 matching bases. V lost 4 bases to trimming and J lost 0 bases, with 7 bases between them. Per germline, CDR1 SQVTM and CDR2 ANQGSEA. The CDR3 extends over 14 amino acids. Here the CDR3 reads CSVGGFSGANVLTF. DNA of the CDR3: TGCAGCGTTGGGGGCTTCTCTGGGGCCAACGTCCTGACTTTC.

As to this clone: Other DNA sequences from this sample encode an identical CDR3 as well. The rearrangement links TRBV4-1 to TRBJ2-2, with no clear D. The CDR3 runs 15 residues. V gave up 1 base and J gave up 2 bases, with 8 bases separating them. CDR1 and CDR2 (germline): MGHRA, YSYEKL. The CDR3, as DNA: TGCGCCAGCAGCCAAGTTCGAGGAAACACCGGGGAGCTGTTTTTT. This gives the protein CASSQVRGNTGELFF.

The rearrangement joins TRBV7-2 to TRBJ2-7; tentatively, D is TRBD1 (6 bases). Trimming took off 1 base at V and 6 bases at J, with 10 bases between the two ends. The CDR3 contains 13 residues. CDR1 and CDR2 from the germline V gene are SGHTA and FQGNSA. CDR3 region: CASSLGGLGEQYV. The CDR3 region has the DNA TGTGCCAGCAGCTTAGGGGGGCTCGGCGAGCAGTACGTC.

The chain is built from TRBV7-9 and TRBJ2-3, with D unclear. This CDR3 is 13 amino acids long. Germline CDR1 SEHNR, CDR2 FQNEAQ (reference sequence). V dropped 1 base and J dropped 8 bases, with 10 bases sitting between them. The CDR3 bases are TGTGCCAGCAGCTTAGAAACAAGTTTTACGCAGTATTTT. Its translation: CASSLETSFTQYF.

Comments on this clone: This sample includes further DNA sequences coding for the same CDR3. This chain joins TRBV18 and TRBJ2-2; D call uncertain. The CDR3 length is 14 residues. Germline lookup yields CDR1 KGHSH and CDR2 LQKENI. V lost 3 bases to trimming and J lost 1 base, with 6 bases between them. CDR3 sequence reads: CASSPRQNTGELFF. The CDR3 DNA reads as TGTGCCAGCTCACCGAGACAGAACACCGGGGAGCTGTTTTTT. The full variable domain, its missing parts supplied by reference TRBV18 and TRBJ2-2, is NAGVMQNPRHLVRRRGQEARLRCSPMKGHSHVYWYRQLPEEGLKFMVYLQKENIIDESGMPKERFSAEFPKEGPSILRIQQVVRGDSAAYFCASSPRQNTGELFFGEGSRLTVL.

CDR3 sequence: CASSPGQGATDTQYF. As DNA, the CDR3 is TGCGCCAGCAGCCCCGGACAGGGGGCCACAGATACGCAGTATTTT. The rearrangement links TRBV4-3 to TRBJ2-3; 11 bases align to TRBD1. Per germline, CDR1 LGHNA and CDR2 YSLEER. The CDR3 covers 15 residues. V lost 4 bases and J lost 2; bases outside the gene matches: 2.

The gene calls are TRBV6-4 and TRBJ2-6; TRBD2 matches 7 bases. Trimming removed 2 bases from V and 4 bases from J; junction bases left unmatched: 5. The CDR3 consists of 16 residues. Germline values: CDR1 MRHNA, CDR2 SNTAGT. CDR3 sequence: CASSDVLASGANVLTF. CDR3 bases: TGTGCCAGCAGTGACGTACTAGCGTCCGGGGCCAACGTCCTGACTTTC.

This clone is a singleton in its sample. The chain links TRBV2 to TRBJ1-1; D call uncertain. This CDR3 region has 13 residues. Germline CDR1 is SNHLY and CDR2 is FYNNEI. The V gene lost 3 bases and the J gene lost 4 bases, with 9 bases spanning the gap. CDR3 coding DNA: TGTGCCAGCAGTGACGCGGGTATCACTGAAGCTTTCTTT. As protein: CASSDAGITEAFF. Based on the CDR3 plus reference TRBV2 and TRBJ1-1, the full variable domain is EPEVTQTPSHQVTQMGQEVILRCVPISNHLYFYWYRQILGQKVEFLVSFYNNEISEKSEIFDDQFSVERPDGSNFTLKIRSTKLEDSAMYFCASSDAGITEAFFGQGTRLTVV.

V is TRBV10-3 and J is TRBJ1-2; D remains ambiguous. V gave up 1 base and J gave up 5 bases, with 11 bases separating them. This CDR3 region has 14 residues. Looked up from germline, CDR1 is ENHRY and CDR2 is SYGVKD. The CDR3, as DNA: TGTGCCATCAGTGAGTTAGAGGTCGGGTATGGCTACACCTTC. The encoded protein is CAISELEVGYGYTF.

CDR3 DNA: TGTGCCAGCAGTTTATCTCGGTTACTAGGTCGGACGGATACGCAGTATTTT. Translating gives CASSLSRLLGRTDTQYF. The chain recombines TRBV27 with TRBJ2-3; perhaps TRBD2 as D (5 bases). Germline loops: CDR1 MNHEY, CDR2 SMNVEV (reference sequence). The CDR3 sequence is 17 residues long. The V end was cut by 0 bases, the J end by 6 bases, with 19 bases between.

This clone has a handful of counts. The genes are TRBV2 and TRBJ2-7; 8 positions agree with TRBD1. Germline CDR1 SNHLY, CDR2 FYNNEI. The CDR3 has 12 residues. The CDR3 DNA reads as TGTGCCAGCAGTGAAGCGACTCCCGGGACAGGCGTC. Protein: CASSEATPGTGV.

The chain recombines TRBV5-1 with TRBJ2-1, with 12 nucleotides matching TRBD2. The germline gives CDR1 SGHRS, CDR2 YFSETQ. This CDR3 has 20 residues. Unmatched junction bases numbered 14, after V lost 2 bases and J lost 2 bases. The CDR3, as DNA: TGCGCCAGCAGCTTTGCGGGAACTAGCGGGGGGCGGGGCCCCTACAATGAGCAGTTCTTC. Encoded protein: CASSFAGTSGGRGPYNEQFF.

This clone has just one count. J is TRBJ2-1 and V is TRBV11-2; perhaps TRBD2 as D (6 bases). V was clipped by 5 bases and J by 9 bases, with 17 bases between them. From germline, CDR1 is SGHAT and CDR2 FQNNGV. CDR3 length equals 14 residues. The CDR3: CASSRDGGIGEQFF. Written as DNA, the CDR3 is TGTGCCAGCAGCCGAGACGGGGGAATTGGTGAGCAGTTCTTC.